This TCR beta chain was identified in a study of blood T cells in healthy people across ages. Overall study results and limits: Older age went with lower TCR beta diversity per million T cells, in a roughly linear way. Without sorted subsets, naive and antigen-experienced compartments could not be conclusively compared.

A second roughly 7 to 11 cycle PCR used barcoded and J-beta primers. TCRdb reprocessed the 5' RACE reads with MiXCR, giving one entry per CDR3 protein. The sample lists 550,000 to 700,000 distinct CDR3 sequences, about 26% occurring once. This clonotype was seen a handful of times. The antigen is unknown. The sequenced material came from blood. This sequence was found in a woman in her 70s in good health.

CDR3 nucleotide sequence: TGTGCCAGCAGCTACTACGGACAGAACGAGCAGTACTTC. This sequence encodes CASSYYGQNEQYF. The chain is built from TRBV7-2 and TRBJ2-5, with D possibly being TRBD1 (6 bases). The DNA end is a closer match to TRBJ2-7, so the J assignment may be wrong. This CDR3 has 13 residues. From germline, CDR1 is SGHTA and CDR2 FQGNSA.